The 8 T cell receptor beta chains below come from one sample, sequenced in a study of somatic mutations in cytotoxic T cells in rheumatoid arthritis. This table comes from immunoSEQ multiplex PCR, and its TCRdb copy is limited to in-frame clones, with some not included. The repertoire has 15,000 to 20,000 clones, just under 80% of them found once; the top ten carry around 21%. The material sequenced was CD8+ T cells sorted from blood. The receptors derive from an adult with rheumatoid arthritis.

This chain links TRBV7-8 with TRBJ2-7; D may correspond to TRBD1 or TRBD2 (5 bases each). The CDR3 is 12 amino acids. Germline V gene lookup returns CDR1 SGHVS and CDR2 FQNEAQ. Trimming pared 3 bases from V and 3 bases from J, leaving 6 bases between. The DNA for the CDR3 is TGTGCCAGCAGCTTGGGGGTCTACGAGCAGTACTTC. Residues: CASSLGVYEQYF. The entire variable domain, with the rest obtained from reference TRBV7-8 and TRBJ2-7, is as follows: GAGVSQSPRYKVAKRGQDVALRCDPISGHVSLFWYQQALGQGPEFLTYFQNEAQLDKSGLPSDRFFAERPEGSVSTLKIQRTQQEDSAVYLCASSLGVYEQYFGPGTRLTVT.

The V and J genes are TRBV25-1 and TRBJ2-1; 8 bases are a match to TRBD2. The CDR3 length is 17 residues. Germline lookup yields CDR1 MGHDK and CDR2 SYGVNS. V lost 3 bases to trimming and J lost 0 bases; unmatched junction nucleotides: 7. CDR3 nucleotide sequence: TGTGCCAGCAGTGATCCAAGCGGGAGAGGCTCCTACAATGAGCAGTTCTTC. This gives the protein CASSDPSGRGSYNEQFF.

V is TRBV7-9 and J is TRBJ1-2; D may be TRBD1 (5 bases). This CDR3 contains 18 residues. V shed 7 bases and J shed 0 bases, with 24 bases lying between them. Germline V gives CDR1 SEHNR, CDR2 FQNEAQ (reference sequence). CDR3 DNA: TGTGCCAGCACCGGAAGTAGGGACGGCCTACGATCTAACTATGGCTACACCTTC. Protein product: CASTGSRDGLRSNYGYTF.

This clone was observed a handful of times. J is TRBJ2-7 and V is TRBV27; D gene ambiguous. From germline, CDR1 is MNHEY and CDR2 SMNVEV (reference sequence). This CDR3 has 13 amino acids. Trimming took off 0 bases at V and 2 bases at J, with 5 bases between the two ends. The CDR3 here is CASSLSRTYEQYF. In DNA form, the CDR3 reads TGTGCCAGCAGTTTATCTAGGACCTACGAGCAGTACTTC.

The V call is TRBV6-5, the J call TRBJ2-5, with 7 bases matching TRBD2. The CDR3 spans 14 residues. Trimming cost V 5 bases and J 0 bases; bases outside gene matches: 3. The germline gives CDR1 MNHEY, CDR2 SVGAGI. DNA of the CDR3: TGTGCCAGCAGTCGTGCGGGAGACCAAGAGACCCAGTACTTC. Its translation is CASSRAGDQETQYF.

This rearrangement joins TRBV6-5 to TRBJ2-7, with D perhaps matching TRBD1 (6 bases). CDR3 length equals 16 residues. In germline, CDR1 is MNHEY, CDR2 SVGAGI. The V gene lost 0 bases and the J gene lost 2 bases, with 14 bases spanning the gap. In DNA, the CDR3 is TGTGCCAGCAGTTACTCCTCCACAGGGATAACCTACGAGCAGTACTTC. Protein sequence: CASSYSSTGITYEQYF.

The chain uses TRBV5-1 and TRBJ2-5, with unresolved D. Trimming left V 0 bases short and J 4 bases short, with 10 bases between. Germline V lookup: CDR1 SGHRS, CDR2 YFSETQ. The CDR3 has 14 residues. The DNA for the CDR3 is TGCGCCAGCAGCTTGGCCTGGATCGGAGAGACCCAGTACTTC. This sequence encodes CASSLAWIGETQYF.

This clone is a singleton in its sample. Written as DNA, the CDR3 is TGTGCCAGCAGTACTAGCGCCTACAATGAGCAGTTCTTC. Translation gives CASSTSAYNEQFF. The chain uses TRBV27 and TRBJ2-1; TRBD2 aligns across 7 bases. The CDR3 is made up of 13 amino acids. Germline CDR1 and CDR2: MNHEY and SMNVEV (reference sequence). Trimming cost V 5 bases and J 2 bases; bases outside gene matches: 0.